The present TCR beta chain was sequenced within a study of beta chain features in type 1 diabetes. General observations from the study: VDJ junctions from type 1 diabetes patients carried fewer insertions and larger deletions. Researchers cautioned that cDNA sequencing could over-represent cells with high TCR expression. Shorter TCRB CDR3s, moderately but significantly so, marked every one of the four CD4+ subsets in Type 1 diabetes patients.

Since all of the isolated RNA was reverse transcribed, expressed TCRB transcripts were what got sequenced. Only in-frame clones appear in the TCRdb table, and some are missing; sequencing was by immunoSEQ multiplex PCR. The sample comprises 300,000 or so clones, approximately 9.9% of which are singletons, and 0.9% to 1.1% rests with the top ten. V shed 2 bases and J shed 8 bases, with 19 bases lying between them. CDR1 and CDR2 from the germline V gene are GTSNPN and SVGIG (reference sequence). The CDR3 extends over 15 amino acids. Concerning this clone: The antigen remains undetermined.

The sequenced sample consisted of central memory CD4+ T cells from blood. This receptor was identified in a man aged 25-40 years with type 1 diabetes. The chain combines TRBV30 with TRBJ1-5; D is possibly TRBD1 (5 bases). The CDR3 spells CAWSPGTPKGKPQHF. Here the CDR3 DNA reads TGTGCCTGGAGTCCCGGGACTCCTAAAGGAAAGCCCCAGCATTTT.